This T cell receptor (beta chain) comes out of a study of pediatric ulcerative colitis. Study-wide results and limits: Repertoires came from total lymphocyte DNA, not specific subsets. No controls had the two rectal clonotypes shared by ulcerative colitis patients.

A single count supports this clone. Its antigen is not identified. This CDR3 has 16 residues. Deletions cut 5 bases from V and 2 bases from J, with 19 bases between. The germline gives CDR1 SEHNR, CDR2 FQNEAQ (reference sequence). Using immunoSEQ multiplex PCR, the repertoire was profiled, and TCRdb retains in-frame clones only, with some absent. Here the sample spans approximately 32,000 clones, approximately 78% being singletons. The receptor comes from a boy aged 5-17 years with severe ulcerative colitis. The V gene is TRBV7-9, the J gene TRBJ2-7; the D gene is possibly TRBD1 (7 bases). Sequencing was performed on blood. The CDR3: CASSPRQGGFPYEQYF. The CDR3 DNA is TGTGCCAGCAGCCCTAGACAGGGAGGTTTCCCCTACGAGCAGTACTTC.